What follows are 10 T cell receptor beta chains derived from one specimen sequenced in a study of T cells in Graves' hyperthyroidism and ophthalmopathy. What was amplified from RNA transcripts were TCR beta CDR3 regions. A set of HTBI primers served as the primers for a first-round RT-PCR of the TCR CDR3. TCRdb called the multiplex PCR reads again in MiXCR, with one record for every CDR3 protein. The table records approximately 620,000 distinct CDR3 sequences, around 14% of them present only once. What was sequenced was blood. The receptors shown here come from a woman aged 25 to 39 with Graves' hyperthyroidism that later progressed to Graves' ophthalmopathy.

This clonotype was counted ten times or more. This rearrangement joins TRBV12-5 to TRBJ2-7; the D is unclear. Deletions cut 6 bases from V and 0 bases from J, with 9 bases between. Germline lookup yields CDR1 LGHNT and CDR2 FRNRAP. The CDR3 has 13 amino acids. The CDR3 region has the DNA TGTGCTAGTGGCTCTGAAAGCTCCTACGAGCAGTACTTC. It translates to CASGSESSYEQYF.

This clonotype was seen at least ten times. The V gene is TRBV6-1, the J gene TRBJ1-3; 8 bases align to TRBD1. This CDR3 has 15 residues. Trimming at V came to 6 bases and at J to 0 bases, leaving 4 bases not matched to a gene. Per germline, CDR1 MNHNS and CDR2 SASEGT. CDR3: CASSFTGGSGNTIYF. The CDR3 DNA reads TGTGCCAGCAGCTTTACAGGGGGCTCTGGAAACACCATATATTTT.

At least ten counts were recorded for this clonotype. The J gene is TRBJ2-7, the V gene TRBV28; TRBD2 agrees at 8 bases. Per the germline V gene, CDR1 is MDHEN and CDR2 is SYDVKM. This CDR3 has 16 residues. The V segment lost 6 bases and the J segment 3 bases; nucleotides outside the gene matches: 13. CDR3 nucleotides: TGTGCCAGCAGCCCGAGGGGGGATCTAGCGGGCTACGAGCAGTACTTC. It specifies CASSPRGDLAGYEQYF.

This clonotype came up a few times. Relative to the germline gene, one junction end is altered; a read error may explain this. This chain connects TRBV7-9 to TRBJ1-5; D is possibly TRBD1 (6 bases). The CDR3 runs 12 residues. The V gene's germline CDR1 is SEHNR and CDR2 FQNEAQ (reference sequence). The CDR3 nucleotides read TGTGCCAGCAGCTTAGATTCGGACAGTGTCGATTTT. Its protein is CASSLDSDSVDF.

This rearrangement joins TRBV7-9 to TRBJ1-2; D unclear. The CDR3 runs to 11 residues. Germline CDR1 reads SEHNR; CDR2 reads FQNEAQ (reference sequence). Trimming took off 6 bases at V and 4 bases at J, with 6 bases between the two ends. CDR3 sequence reads: CASSDFYGYTF. CDR3 in DNA: TGTGCCAGCAGTGATTTCTATGGCTACACCTTC.

This clonotype appeared many times. The genes are TRBV12-3 or TRBV12-4 and TRBJ1-5, with D unclear. V was cut by 2 bases and J by 0 bases, with 5 bases left in between. This CDR3 contains 14 residues. The CDR3 protein is CASSLQYSNQPQHF. In DNA, the CDR3 is TGTGCCAGCAGTTTACAGTATAGCAATCAGCCCCAGCATTTT.

This clonotype was seen at least ten times. This chain joins TRBV6-1 and TRBJ1-4; maybe TRBD1 (5 bases). This CDR3 contains 15 residues. The V gene lost 5 bases and the J gene lost 0 bases, with 10 bases spanning the gap. Per germline, CDR1 MNHNS and CDR2 SASEGT. The CDR3 sequence is CASSLRQPTNEKLFF. The CDR3 region has the DNA TGTGCCAGCAGTTTACGACAGCCAACTAATGAAAAACTGTTTTTT.

This clonotype was detected ten times or more. This chain uses TRBV18 with TRBJ2-1, with D unclear. The V end lost 4 bases, the J end lost 5 bases, and 18 bases lay between the germline ends. The CDR3 totals 16 residues. Germline V CDR1 and CDR2: KGHSH, LQKENI. CDR3 nucleotide sequence: TGTGCCAGCTCACGAATTAGCACAGAAGCACACAATGAGCAGTTCTTC. This sequence encodes CASSRISTEAHNEQFF.

This clonotype was seen a single time. The chain combines TRBV20-1 with TRBJ1-5; no firm D call. The CDR3 has 16 residues. Germline-derived CDR1 and CDR2 are DFQATT and SNEGSKA (reference sequence). V lost 6 bases, J lost 2 bases, and 20 bases lay in between. The CDR3 loop reads CSALAPGPRGNQPQHF. The CDR3, as DNA: TGCAGTGCCTTAGCTCCGGGCCCACGAGGCAATCAGCCCCAGCATTTT.

This clonotype has a single count. This sequence joins TRBV7-9 and TRBJ2-1; TRBD1 matches 9 bases. This CDR3 spans 16 amino acids. J gave up 9 bases and V 1 base, and 10 bases lay outside the gene matches. Germline CDR1 is SEHNR and CDR2 is FQNEAQ (reference sequence). As DNA, the CDR3 is TGTGCCAGCAGCTTAGTTGTAGGGACAGGGAGGGGTGAGCAGTTCTTC. Encoded protein: CASSLVVGTGRGEQFF.